Presented here are 17 T cell receptor beta chains from one specimen sequenced in a study of human T cells and chemical hapten exposure. As for time point: patch test 2, 6 weeks after DPC sensitization. Treatment indicated: therapeutic diphenylcyclopropenone sensitization with weekly scalp DPC. TCRdb passed the RACE reads through MiXCR, listing each CDR3 protein once. Among more than 70,000 distinct CDR3 sequences listed, around 10% were seen once. Material: whole blood, obtained in connection with sensitization to the hapten diphenylcyclopropenone (DPC). Receptors originate from a man aged 18 to 35 with alopecia areata. Some clones in this sample may be carry-over from other donors' samples.

This clonotype appeared a few times. J is TRBJ1-2 and V is TRBV10-2; D is undetermined. Germline V gives CDR1 WSHSY, CDR2 SAAADI. Deletions cut 8 bases from V and 3 bases from J, with 7 bases between. CDR3 size: 11 residues. The CDR3 sequence is CASFGDYGYTF. The CDR3 DNA reads as TGCGCCAGCTTTGGAGACTATGGCTACACCTTC.

The CDR3 coding sequence is TGTGCCAGCAGTGGGGGCAGGGGAGGAGGACAAGAGACCCAGTACTTC. It specifies CASSGGRGGGQETQYF. The V and J genes are TRBV6-2 or TRBV6-3 and TRBJ2-5, with D possibly called TRBD1 or TRBD2 (6 bases each). The CDR3 is 16 amino acids. V shed 5 bases and J shed 2 bases, with 18 bases lying between them. Germline lookup yields CDR1 MNHEY and CDR2 SVGEGT.

This clonotype was detected only a few times. The chain couples TRBV15 to TRBJ1-2; the D gene is possibly TRBD1 (5 bases). Trimming removed 0 bases at V and 7 bases at J, with 12 bases between. The CDR3 has 14 residues. CDR1 and CDR2 (germline): LNHNV, YYDKDF (reference sequence). This CDR3 is CATSRESRGVGYTF. Here the CDR3 DNA reads TGTGCCACCAGCAGAGAATCGAGGGGTGTTGGCTACACCTTC. The full variable domain, with the rest looked up from reference TRBV15 and TRBJ1-2, is DAMVIQNPRYQVTQFGKPVTLSCSQTLNHNVMYWYQQKSSQAPKLLFHYYDKDFNNEADTPDNFQSRRPNTSFCFLDIRSPGLGDTAMYLCATSRESRGVGYTFGSGTRLTVV.

In this sample, this clonotype turned up a few times. The chain carries TRBV18 and TRBJ2-2, with D perhaps matching TRBD1 (6 bases). Germline V gene sequence: CDR1 KGHSH, CDR2 LQKENI. This CDR3 comprises 16 residues. The ends were cut back, 5 bases at V and 0 bases at J, with 13 bases in the middle. The CDR3 nucleotides read TGTGCCAGCTCAGTTCCGGGACACCCGAACACCGGGGAGCTGTTTTTT. Protein product: CASSVPGHPNTGELFF.

This clonotype was picked up a small number of times. V is TRBV12-5 and J is TRBJ1-1, with D possibly being TRBD1 (5 bases). V lost 7 bases, J lost 6 bases, and 15 bases lay in between. CDR1 is LGHNT and CDR2 is FRNRAP in the germline V gene. The CDR3 totals 13 residues. CDR3: CASATAPGAEAFF. The CDR3 coding sequence is TGTGCTAGTGCCACGGCCCCGGGGGCTGAAGCTTTCTTT.

V is TRBV20-1 and J is TRBJ1-6; 7 bases map to TRBD1. CDR1 and CDR2 from the germline V gene are DFQATT and SNEGSKA (reference sequence). This CDR3 contains 13 residues. J gave up 11 bases and V 7 bases, and 11 bases lay outside the gene matches. CDR3 amino acids: CSGRDQTGTPLHF. DNA of the CDR3: TGCAGTGGTAGGGACCAGACAGGGACACCCCTCCACTTT.

The table lists this clonotype with many counts. This chain uses TRBV7-2 with TRBJ2-5, with D perhaps given as TRBD1 or TRBD2 (5 bases each). From germline, CDR1 is SGHTA and CDR2 FQGNSA. The CDR3 totals 12 residues. The V and J ends lost 5 bases and 7 bases respectively, with 11 bases between them. CDR3 nucleotide sequence: TGTGCCAGCAGCCGCGGTGGGGGGACCCAGTACTTC. This encodes CASSRGGGTQYF. The full variable domain, in which reference TRBV7-2 and TRBJ2-5 provide the parts outside the CDR3, is GAGVSQSPSNKVTEKGKDVELRCDPISGHTALYWYRQSLGQGLEFLIYFQGNSAPDKSGLPSDRFSAERTGGSVSTLTIQRTQQEDSAVYLCASSRGGGTQYFGPGTRLLVL.

The genes are TRBV29-1 and TRBJ2-3, with D unclear. V was pared by 7 bases and J by 4 bases, with 12 bases between. The CDR3 spans 12 residues. Germline loops: CDR1 SQVTM, CDR2 ANQGSEA. The CDR3 DNA reads as TGCAGCGCAAGGAGAACCTCAGATACGCAGTATTTT. This codes for CSARRTSDTQYF.

This clonotype was seen at least ten times. The chain combines TRBV12-3 or TRBV12-4 with TRBJ2-2, with 8 bases aligning to TRBD1. This CDR3 has 16 amino acids. V shed 0 bases and J 2 bases; nucleotides not matched to a gene: 2. The chain's CDR3 is CASSLAAGGNTGELFF. The CDR3 DNA sequence: TGTGCCAGCAGTTTAGCGGCAGGGGGCAACACCGGGGAGCTGTTTTTT.

This clonotype has a count of ten or more. This chain joins TRBV6-1 and TRBJ2-6; no clear D gene. Germline V CDR1 and CDR2: MNHNS, SASEGT. The CDR3 length is 16 residues. Trimming stripped 1 base from V and 1 base from J, with 8 bases between. The CDR3 region is CASSEGSISGANVLTF. DNA for the CDR3: TGTGCCAGCAGTGAAGGGTCGATATCTGGGGCCAACGTCCTGACTTTC.

This sequence joins TRBV7-6 and TRBJ2-1; 8 bases are a match to TRBD2. V was clipped by 1 base and J by 8 bases; unmatched bases: 7. The CDR3 runs to 15 residues. In germline, CDR1 is SGHVS, CDR2 FNYEAQ. CDR3 protein: CASSLVAGGPHEQFF. The CDR3 DNA follows: TGTGCCAGCAGCTTAGTGGCGGGGGGCCCCCATGAGCAGTTCTTC.

This clonotype has a count of ten or more. The rearrangement links TRBV12-3 or TRBV12-4 to TRBJ1-2; 8 bases are shared with TRBD1. V trimming: 3 bases; J trimming: 8 bases; junction bases outside the gene matches: 5. This CDR3 region has 13 residues. CDR3 residues: CASSFQGAKGYTF. As DNA, the CDR3 is TGTGCCAGCAGTTTCCAGGGGGCAAAGGGCTACACCTTC.

This clonotype has only a few counts. The chain employs TRBV11-2 and TRBJ2-5, with no clear D. The CDR3 is 15 amino acids. Germline CDR1 reads SGHAT; CDR2 reads FQNNGV. Trimming left V 5 bases short and J 4 bases short, with 17 bases between. CDR3 nucleotide sequence: TGTGCCAGCAGCCTTATGACCCGAGTTGGAGAGACCCAGTACTTC. The encoded protein is CASSLMTRVGETQYF.

This chain joins TRBV11-1 and TRBJ2-5; TRBD2 aligns across 16 bases. The CDR3 length is 17 residues. Germline CDR1 and CDR2: SGHAT and FQDESV (reference sequence). J lost 5 bases, V lost 5 bases, and 8 bases had no gene match. CDR3 sequence: CASSPGTSGGAGETQYF. CDR3 sequence (DNA): TGTGCCAGCAGCCCCGGGACTAGCGGGGGGGCGGGGGAGACCCAGTACTTC.

Only a few counts were recorded for this clonotype. This chain uses TRBV5-5 with TRBJ1-1, with D maybe TRBD1 (5 bases). The CDR3 runs to 13 residues. V dropped 0 bases and J dropped 8 bases, with 11 bases sitting between them. Per germline, CDR1 SGHKS and CDR2 YYEKEE (reference sequence). The CDR3 protein is CASSLDLRDEAFF. The CDR3 DNA is TGTGCCAGCAGCTTGGATCTCCGGGACGAAGCTTTCTTT. Combining the CDR3 with reference TRBV5-5 and TRBJ1-1 gives the whole variable domain DAGVTQSPTHLIKTRGQQVTLRCSPISGHKSVSWYQQVLGQGPQFIFQYYEKEERGRGNFPDRFSARQFPNYSSELNVNALLLGDSALYLCASSLDLRDEAFFGQGTRLTVV.

The gene calls are TRBV4-1 and TRBJ1-4, with a weak D call TRBD1 (5 bases). V shed 2 bases and J shed 4 bases, with 17 bases lying between them. The CDR3 spans 17 residues. Germline V lookup: CDR1 MGHRA, CDR2 YSYEKL. The CDR3 coding sequence is TGCGCCAGCAGCCAAAGAAAGGGACTAGGCGGTAATGAAAAACTGTTTTTT. Its translation is CASSQRKGLGGNEKLFF.

This clonotype occurred a few times. This chain uses TRBV7-9 with TRBJ2-3; possibly TRBD2 for D (6 bases). This CDR3 has 18 amino acids. Germline assignment: CDR1 SEHNR and CDR2 FQNEAQ (reference sequence). Trimming removed 1 base from V and 0 bases from J, with 17 bases in between. In DNA, the CDR3 is TGTGCCAGCAGCTTAGTTCCTCTCCGGGACTCGAGCACAGATACGCAGTATTTT. Translated, it gives CASSLVPLRDSSTDTQYF. Using reference TRBV7-9 and TRBJ2-3 for the parts outside the CDR3, the full variable domain is DTGVSQNPRHKITKRGQNVTFRCDPISEHNRLYWYRQTLGQGPEFLTYFQNEAQLEKSRLLSDRFSAERPKGSFSTLEIQRTEQGDSAMYLCASSLVPLRDSSTDTQYFGPGTRLTVL.